Described below is a single T cell receptor (beta chain) sequence and its context. Germline assignment: CDR1 MDHEN and CDR2 SYDVKM. The CDR3 length is 16 residues. The V and J ends lost 2 bases and 2 bases respectively, with 16 bases between them. Original methodology: The assay estimated nucleated cells by amplifying reference gene primers. Assay: immunoSEQ multiplex PCR; the TCRdb copy retains only in-frame clones and omits some. V and J calls and clone size follow that table, whereas D and trimming were derived from the DNA. The sample records approximately 390,000 clones, nearly 90% being singletons. The data were obtained in a study of blood T cell repertoires in COVID-19. Across the study: The United States, Italy and Spain provided the acute and convalescent COVID-19 samples. The analysed material was cDNA or gDNA that came from T cells, B-cell-depleted T cells, or PBMCs.

The chain uses TRBV28 and TRBJ2-7; weak D call: TRBD2 (6 bases). The material sequenced was peripheral blood. This receptor was taken from a man aged 18 to 35 with active or convalescent COVID-19. The CDR3 loop reads CASSLNGPGLPYEQYF. For the CDR3, the DNA is TGTGCCAGCAGTTTAAATGGGCCGGGACTGCCCTACGAGCAGTACTTC.